This T cell receptor beta chain was found in a study of control samples from healthy donors and cancer patients. This CDR3 comprises 15 residues. Trimming shortened V by 4 bases and J by 3 bases, and 16 bases separated the two germline ends. Looked up from germline, CDR1 is LGHNA and CDR2 is YSLEER. Sequencing used immunoSEQ multiplex PCR; TCRdb keeps in-frame clones, though not all of them. The sample holds 150,000 or so clones, 93% seen once. Sequenced material: blood. The genes are TRBV4-3 and TRBJ2-7; perhaps TRBD1 as D (6 bases). The sequence came from a man aged 18 to 35 in good health. CDR3 coding DNA: TGCGCCAGCAGCCTAGGGACAAATGCTGGCTACGAGCAGTACTTC. It translates to CASSLGTNAGYEQYF.